Shown below are 20 T cell receptor beta chains from a single sample sequenced in a study of a mutant IDH1 vaccine in newly diagnosed glioma (dated by TCRdb to 2020 to 2023). The intended sense of this specimen's time point label: baseline, week 1 (first vaccination visit). This specimen's treatment or condition label, interpreted: pre-vaccination baseline after standard-of-care therapy. Libraries were made using the immunoSEQ multiplex PCR assay. In its TCRdb copy, this immuneACCESS table keeps in-frame sequences only and misses some clones. Where compared with another copy, unresolved V genes explain less than half of these, and the others have no known cause. The sample table records 20,000 to 30,000 clones; approximately 90% of these occur just once. Jointly, the top ten make up around 8.4% of the sample. Sequencing used PBMCs, obtained from a glioma patient treated with radiotherapy, temozolomide or both. The receptors shown here come from a man in his thirties or forties with glioma.

The V and J genes are TRBV6-1 and TRBJ1-4; no firm D call. Trimming cost V 6 bases and J 0 bases, with 8 bases left between them. Germline V gene lookup returns CDR1 MNHNS and CDR2 SASEGT. The CDR3 is 14 amino acids. The CDR3 DNA reads TGTGCCAGCAGCCGCGGAGCAACTAATGAAAAACTGTTTTTT. Translation gives CASSRGATNEKLFF.

The V call is TRBV10-3, the J call TRBJ2-7, with TRBD2 matching over 7 bases. The V and J ends lost 11 bases and 4 bases, in that order; junction bases with no gene match: 11. The length of the CDR3 is 13 residues. Germline lookup yields CDR1 ENHRY and CDR2 SYGVKD. The CDR3 region is CAAKGGRGYEQYF. DNA for the CDR3: TGTGCCGCCAAAGGCGGGAGAGGATACGAGCAGTACTTC.

This sequence joins TRBV5-6 and TRBJ1-5, with D unclear. Germline CDR1 SGHDT, CDR2 YYEEEE. This CDR3 has 14 amino acids. Trimming removed 3 bases at V and 3 bases at J, with 10 bases between. The CDR3 here is CASSSGLINQPQHF. The CDR3 nucleotides are TGTGCCAGCAGCTCAGGACTGATCAATCAGCCCCAGCATTTT.

This chain uses TRBV6-1 with TRBJ1-2; 11 bases fit TRBD1. V trimming: 3 bases; J trimming: 2 bases; junction bases outside the gene matches: 2. CDR1 MNHNS and CDR2 SASEGT come from the germline V gene. The CDR3 contains 15 residues. CDR3 loop: CASSEGQGVNYGYTF. CDR3 coding DNA: TGTGCCAGCAGTGAGGGACAGGGGGTAAACTATGGCTACACCTTC.

This clone is large by share. Other DNA sequences in the sample encode the same CDR3. The chain links TRBV5-4 to TRBJ2-3, with TRBD2 identical over 14 bases. There are 14 residues in the CDR3. From germline, CDR1 is SGHNT and CDR2 YYREEE (reference sequence). The V gene end was trimmed by 5 bases and the J gene end by 10 bases; junction bases not matched to a gene: 6. The CDR3 spells CASSSGLAGGAQYF. The CDR3 bases are TGTGCCAGCAGTTCCGGACTAGCGGGAGGCGCGCAGTATTTT.

There are a few counts of this clone. This sequence joins TRBV19 and TRBJ2-1, with D possibly TRBD1 on 6 matching bases. Germline loops: CDR1 LNHDA, CDR2 SQIVND (reference sequence). V lost 5 bases, J lost 4 bases, and 18 bases lay in between. CDR3 size: 16 residues. DNA for the CDR3: TGTGCCAGTAGTGCCCGGGACATGAGTGTTTACAATGAGCAGTTCTTC. Its protein product is CASSARDMSVYNEQFF. The whole variable domain, remainder taken from reference TRBV19 and TRBJ2-1, is DGGITQSPKYLFRKEGQNVTLSCEQNLNHDAMYWYRQDPGQGLRLIYYSQIVNDFQKGDIAEGYSVSREKKESFPLTVTSAQKNPTAFYLCASSARDMSVYNEQFFGPGTRLTVL.

The genes are TRBV18 and TRBJ1-4; D is ambiguous. The CDR3 totals 15 residues. Germline V gene data show CDR1 as KGHSH and CDR2 as LQKENI. V gave up 3 bases and J gave up 4 bases, with 12 bases separating them. The CDR3 region is CASSPPSEGNEKLFF. The CDR3 bases are TGTGCCAGCTCACCGCCCTCAGAGGGTAATGAAAAACTGTTTTTT.

Here the CDR3 reads CASSPFTGGRKTEAFF. CDR3 in DNA: TGTGCCAGCTCACCATTCACAGGGGGCCGGAAAACTGAAGCTTTCTTT. This sequence joins TRBV18 and TRBJ1-1; TRBD1 matches 9 bases. The CDR3 extends over 16 amino acids. The V gene end was trimmed by 2 bases and the J gene end by 5 bases; junction bases not matched to a gene: 9. Germline assignment: CDR1 KGHSH and CDR2 LQKENI. Full variable domain (outside the CDR3, taken from reference TRBV18 and TRBJ1-1): NAGVMQNPRHLVRRRGQEARLRCSPMKGHSHVYWYRQLPEEGLKFMVYLQKENIIDESGMPKERFSAEFPKEGPSILRIQQVVRGDSAAYFCASSPFTGGRKTEAFFGQGTRLTVV.

This chain links TRBV6-1 with TRBJ2-5; 13 bases map to TRBD2. V shed 4 bases and J 3 bases; nucleotides not matched to a gene: 2. The germline V gene encodes CDR1 MNHNS and CDR2 SASEGT. This CDR3 comprises 15 residues. CDR3 region: CASSAGLAGEETQYF. The DNA for the CDR3 is TGTGCCAGCAGTGCCGGACTAGCGGGAGAAGAGACCCAGTACTTC.

The sample holds a few counts of this clone. This chain links TRBV27 with TRBJ2-2; the match to TRBD2 covers 9 bases. The CDR3 runs 13 residues. V trimming: 3 bases; J trimming: 8 bases; junction bases outside the gene matches: 1. Germline V gene data show CDR1 as MNHEY and CDR2 as SMNVEV (reference sequence). CDR3 sequence reads: CASSFTSGGELFF. In nucleotides, the CDR3 is TGTGCCAGCAGTTTCACTAGCGGGGGGGAGCTGTTTTTT.

This clone showed up just once. The V gene is TRBV9, the J gene TRBJ1-1; no clear D gene. The V end lost 0 bases, the J end lost 1 base, and 4 bases lay between the germline ends. CDR1 and CDR2 from the germline V gene are SGDLS and YYNGEE. CDR3 size: 13 residues. CDR3 nucleotide sequence: TGTGCCAGCAGCGTAGGACGGAACACTGAAGCTTTCTTT. Its translation: CASSVGRNTEAFF.

This chain connects TRBV5-1 to TRBJ1-1, with 8 positions matching TRBD1. Germline CDR1 SGHRS, CDR2 YFSETQ. Trimming removed 2 bases from V and 1 base from J; junction bases left unmatched: 10. The CDR3 spans 17 residues. The CDR3 protein is CASSLNRGIMRNTEAFF. CDR3 coding DNA: TGCGCCAGCAGCTTAAACAGGGGGATAATGCGGAACACTGAAGCTTTCTTT.

The chain links TRBV29-1 to TRBJ2-3, with D possibly being TRBD2 (5 bases). Looked up from germline, CDR1 is SQVTM and CDR2 is ANQGSEA. V lost 4 bases and J 6 bases, leaving 14 bases between the germline ends. There are 13 residues in the CDR3. This chain's CDR3 is CSVVAIGVDTQYF. The CDR3, as DNA: TGCAGCGTTGTGGCGATCGGGGTGGATACGCAGTATTTT.

The chain employs TRBV6-1 and TRBJ1-1, with 7 positions matching TRBD1. The V and J ends lost 8 bases and 9 bases, in that order; junction bases with no gene match: 9. CDR1 and CDR2 (germline): MNHNS, SASEGT. This CDR3 comprises 12 residues. CDR3 nucleotides: TGTGCCAGCGGGGGGGGGACAGCGAAAGCTTTCTTT. Translated: CASGGGTAKAFF.

J is TRBJ2-7 and V is TRBV4-2; D may be TRBD1 (5 bases). The length of the CDR3 is 11 residues. CDR1 and CDR2 (germline): LGHNA, YNFKEQ. Trimming removed 4 bases at V and 7 bases at J, with 8 bases between. CDR3 bases: TGTGCCAGCAGCCTCCCAGGGGAGCAGTACTTC. Translation gives CASSLPGEQYF.

J is TRBJ1-1 and V is TRBV2; D unresolved. Between the trimmed V and J ends, which lost 8 bases and 1 base, there was a span of 8 bases. This CDR3 comprises 12 residues. Per the germline V gene, CDR1 is SNHLY and CDR2 is FYNNEI. The chain's CDR3 is CASSRTNTEAFF. The DNA for the CDR3 is TGTGCCAGCTCCAGGACGAACACTGAAGCTTTCTTT. Variable domain in full (rest from reference TRBV2 and TRBJ1-1): EPEVTQTPSHQVTQMGQEVILRCVPISNHLYFYWYRQILGQKVEFLVSFYNNEISEKSEIFDDQFSVERPDGSNFTLKIRSTKLEDSAMYFCASSRTNTEAFFGQGTRLTVV.

On this clone: Other DNA sequences in the same sample also yield this CDR3. The rearrangement joins TRBV5-1 to TRBJ2-7; 8 bases map to TRBD2. The CDR3 covers 14 residues. Trimming cost V 0 bases and J 6 bases; bases outside gene matches: 5. Germline CDR1 SGHRS, CDR2 YFSETQ. The CDR3 sequence: CASSLVGRVGEQYF. CDR3 in DNA: TGCGCCAGCAGCTTGGTCGGGAGGGTTGGCGAGCAGTACTTC.

This sequence joins TRBV7-9 and TRBJ2-6; D gene uncertain. V dropped 5 bases and J dropped 0 bases, with 8 bases sitting between them. The CDR3 totals 15 residues. Germline values: CDR1 SEHNR, CDR2 FQNEAQ (reference sequence). The CDR3 loop is CASSLRGSGANVLTF. The CDR3 nucleotides are TGTGCCAGCAGCCTCCGCGGCTCTGGGGCCAACGTCCTGACTTTC.

This chain connects TRBV6-5 to TRBJ2-5; 10 bases agree with TRBD2. The DNA matches TRBJ2-7 better at its end, which makes the J call doubtful. CDR1 and CDR2 (germline): MNHEY, SVGAGI. This CDR3 spans 13 amino acids. The CDR3 loop reads CASNLAGGREQYF. The CDR3 region has the DNA TGTGCCAGCAATTTAGCGGGAGGTCGCGAGCAGTACTTC.

V usage is TRBV6-5 and J usage is TRBJ2-7; no firm D call. This CDR3 has 13 residues. V was cut by 5 bases and J by 0 bases, with 8 bases left in between. Germline V CDR1 and CDR2: MNHEY, SVGAGI. This chain's CDR3 is CASSRLDSYEQYF. Here the CDR3 DNA reads TGTGCCAGCAGTCGACTTGACTCCTACGAGCAGTACTTC.